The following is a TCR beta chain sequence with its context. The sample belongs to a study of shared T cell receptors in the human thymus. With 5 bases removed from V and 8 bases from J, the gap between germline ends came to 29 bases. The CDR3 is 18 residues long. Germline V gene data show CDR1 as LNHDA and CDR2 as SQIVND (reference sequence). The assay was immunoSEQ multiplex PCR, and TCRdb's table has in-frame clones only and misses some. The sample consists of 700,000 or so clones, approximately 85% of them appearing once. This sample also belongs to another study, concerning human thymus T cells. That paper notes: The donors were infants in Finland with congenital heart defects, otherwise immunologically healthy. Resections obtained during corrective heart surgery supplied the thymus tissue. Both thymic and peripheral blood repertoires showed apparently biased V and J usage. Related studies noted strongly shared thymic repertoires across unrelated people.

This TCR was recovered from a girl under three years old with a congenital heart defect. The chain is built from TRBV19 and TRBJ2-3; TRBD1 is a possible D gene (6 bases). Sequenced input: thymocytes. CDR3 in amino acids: CASSSQSPGPKGESTQYF. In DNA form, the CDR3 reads TGTGCCAGTAGTTCTCAGTCTCCCGGACCGAAGGGGGAGTCTACGCAGTATTTT.